The clone carrying this T cell receptor beta chain was counted ten times or more. No antigen is known for it. The CDR3 totals 20 residues. Germline CDR1 and CDR2: SGHTA and FQGNSA. J was trimmed by 1 base and V by 4 bases; bases with no gene match: 10. The data belong to a study of T cell repertoires in cytomegalovirus infection. Study-level background: Both a matching HLA type and CMV infection were indicated by public TCR beta signatures. Study-level points and caveats: In two of eight donors, the top clonotype was HLA-C-restricted CMV-specific. Of the TCR beta families, the public ones yielded a cumulative frequency that identified carriers of CMV plus the relevant HLA.

One entry per CDR3 protein, called by TCRdb with MiXCR from the reads. This table holds roughly 280,000 distinct CDR3 sequences, 9.1% found once. This chain links TRBV7-2 with TRBJ2-1; TRBD2 aligns across 16 bases. Sequencing was done on a sample of PBMCs. This TCR came from a human donor in good health (CMV status not recorded). Some clones in this sample may be carry-over from other donors' samples. The DNA for the CDR3 is TGTGCCAGCAGCTCGGGACTAGCGGGGGGGCTGTCGAAGTCCTACAATGAGCAGTTCTTC. Protein sequence: CASSSGLAGGLSKSYNEQFF.